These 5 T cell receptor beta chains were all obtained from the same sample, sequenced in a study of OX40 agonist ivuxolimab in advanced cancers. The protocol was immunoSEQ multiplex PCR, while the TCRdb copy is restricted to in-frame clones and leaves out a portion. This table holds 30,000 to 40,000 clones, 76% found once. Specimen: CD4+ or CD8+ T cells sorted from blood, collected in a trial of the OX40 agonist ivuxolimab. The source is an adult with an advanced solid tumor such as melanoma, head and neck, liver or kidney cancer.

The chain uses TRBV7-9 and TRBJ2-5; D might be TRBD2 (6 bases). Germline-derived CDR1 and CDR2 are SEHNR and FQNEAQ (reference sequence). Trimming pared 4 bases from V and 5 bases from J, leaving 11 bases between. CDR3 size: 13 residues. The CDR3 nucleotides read TGTGCCAGCAGCTCACTAGGGAGGGAGACCCAGTACTTC. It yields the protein CASSSLGRETQYF.

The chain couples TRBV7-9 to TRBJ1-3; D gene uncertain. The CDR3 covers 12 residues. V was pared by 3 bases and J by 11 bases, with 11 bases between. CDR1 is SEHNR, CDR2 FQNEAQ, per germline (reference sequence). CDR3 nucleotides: TGTGCCAGCAGCTTTGACCCGGGCTCCATATATTTT. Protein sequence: CASSFDPGSIYF.

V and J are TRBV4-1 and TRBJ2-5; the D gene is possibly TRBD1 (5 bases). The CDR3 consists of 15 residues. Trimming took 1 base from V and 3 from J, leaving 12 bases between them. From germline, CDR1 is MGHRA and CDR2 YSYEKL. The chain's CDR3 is CASSQVLWGEETQYF. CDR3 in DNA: TGCGCCAGCAGCCAAGTTTTATGGGGCGAAGAGACCCAGTACTTC.

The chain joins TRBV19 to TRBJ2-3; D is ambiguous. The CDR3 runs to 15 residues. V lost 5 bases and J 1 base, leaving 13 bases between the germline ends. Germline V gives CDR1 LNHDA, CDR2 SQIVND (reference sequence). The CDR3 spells CASSVCVGGTDTQYF. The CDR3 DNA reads TGTGCCAGTAGTGTTTGTGTTGGCGGCACAGATACGCAGTATTTT.

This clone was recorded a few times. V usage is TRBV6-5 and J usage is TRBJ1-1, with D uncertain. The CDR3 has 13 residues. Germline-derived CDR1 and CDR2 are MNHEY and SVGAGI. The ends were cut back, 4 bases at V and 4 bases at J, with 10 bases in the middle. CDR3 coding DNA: TGTGCCAGCAGTTCCAAGGATGTCACTGAAGCTTTCTTT. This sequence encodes CASSSKDVTEAFF.